The entry below gives a single TCR beta chain sequence along with its context. This entry comes from a study of blood T cell repertoires in COVID-19. About the study: From the United States, Italy and Spain came samples of acute and convalescent COVID-19. T cells, B-cell-depleted T cells, or PBMCs provided the cDNA or gDNA that served as material.

The V end lost 0 bases, the J end lost 0 bases, and 15 bases lay between the germline ends. Germline-derived CDR1 and CDR2 are MNHNS and SASEGT. CDR3 length equals 17 residues. In the authors' methods: Amplification with reference gene primers provided the estimates of nucleated cell counts. Clones were sequenced by immunoSEQ multiplex PCR, and TCRdb holds only the in-frame ones, with some missing. That table furnishes V, J and clone size, whereas the DNA furnished D and trimming. The sample lists 65,000 to 80,000 clones, about 86% occurring once. J is TRBJ2-7 and V is TRBV6-1; tentative D call: TRBD2 (5 bases). This TCR came from a man older than 75 in a cohort sampled during active COVID-19. The specimen was peripheral blood. The CDR3 bases are TGTGCCAGCAGTGAAGCCCGTGGCTTAGGGAGCTCCTACGAGCAGTACTTC. Protein product: CASSEARGLGSSYEQYF.